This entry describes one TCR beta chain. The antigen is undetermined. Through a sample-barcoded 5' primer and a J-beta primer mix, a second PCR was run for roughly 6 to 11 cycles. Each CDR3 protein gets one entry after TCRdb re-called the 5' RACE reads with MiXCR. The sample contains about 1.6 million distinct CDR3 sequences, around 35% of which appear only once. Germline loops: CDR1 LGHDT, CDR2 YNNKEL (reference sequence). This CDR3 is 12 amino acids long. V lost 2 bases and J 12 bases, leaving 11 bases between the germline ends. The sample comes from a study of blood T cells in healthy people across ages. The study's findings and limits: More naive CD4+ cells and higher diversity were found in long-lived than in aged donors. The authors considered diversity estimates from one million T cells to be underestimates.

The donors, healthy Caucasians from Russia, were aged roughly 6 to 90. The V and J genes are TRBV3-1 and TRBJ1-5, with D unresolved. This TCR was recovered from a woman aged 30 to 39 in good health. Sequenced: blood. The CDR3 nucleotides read TGTGCCAGCAGCCAATCTGGGCGGGACCAGCATTTT. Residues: CASSQSGRDQHF.